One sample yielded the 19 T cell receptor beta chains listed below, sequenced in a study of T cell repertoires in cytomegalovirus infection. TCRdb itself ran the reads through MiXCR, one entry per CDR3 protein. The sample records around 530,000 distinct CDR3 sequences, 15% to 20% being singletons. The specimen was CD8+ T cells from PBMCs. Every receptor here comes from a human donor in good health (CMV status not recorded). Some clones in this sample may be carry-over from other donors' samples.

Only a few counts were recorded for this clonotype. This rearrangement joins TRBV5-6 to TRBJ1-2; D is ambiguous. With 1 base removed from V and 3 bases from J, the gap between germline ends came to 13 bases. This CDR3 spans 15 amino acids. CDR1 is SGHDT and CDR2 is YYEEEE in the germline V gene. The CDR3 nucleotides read TGTGCCAGCAGCTTGCCAAGGAGGGAGGACTATGGCTACACCTTC. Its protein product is CASSLPRREDYGYTF.

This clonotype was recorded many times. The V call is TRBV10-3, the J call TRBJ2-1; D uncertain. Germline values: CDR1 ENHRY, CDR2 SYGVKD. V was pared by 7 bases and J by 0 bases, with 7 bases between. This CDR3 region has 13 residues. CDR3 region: CAITVSSYNEQFF. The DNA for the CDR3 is TGTGCCATCACCGTAAGCTCCTACAATGAGCAGTTCTTC.

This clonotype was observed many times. The chain's CDR3 is CAIRGQSNTEAFF. In nucleotides, the CDR3 is TGTGCCATCAGAGGACAGTCGAACACTGAAGCTTTCTTT. The rearrangement uses TRBV10-3 and TRBJ1-1; a weak D match, TRBD1 (6 bases). The CDR3 totals 13 residues. Germline CDR1 ENHRY, CDR2 SYGVKD. Trimming left V 6 bases short and J 1 base short, with 9 bases between.

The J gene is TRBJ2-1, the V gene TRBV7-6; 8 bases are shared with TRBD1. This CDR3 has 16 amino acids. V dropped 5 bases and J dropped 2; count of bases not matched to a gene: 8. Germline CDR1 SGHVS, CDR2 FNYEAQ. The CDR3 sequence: CASSPQTGVTYNEQFF. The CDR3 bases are TGTGCCAGCAGCCCTCAGACAGGGGTTACCTACAATGAGCAGTTCTTC.

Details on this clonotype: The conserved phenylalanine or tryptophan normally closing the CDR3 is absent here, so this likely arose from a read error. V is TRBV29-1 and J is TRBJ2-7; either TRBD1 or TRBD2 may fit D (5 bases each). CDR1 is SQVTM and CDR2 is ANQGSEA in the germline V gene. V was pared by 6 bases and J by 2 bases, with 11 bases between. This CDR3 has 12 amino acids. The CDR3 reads CSVRDGTYEQYL. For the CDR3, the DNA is TGCAGCGTGAGGGACGGGACCTACGAGCAGTACTTA.

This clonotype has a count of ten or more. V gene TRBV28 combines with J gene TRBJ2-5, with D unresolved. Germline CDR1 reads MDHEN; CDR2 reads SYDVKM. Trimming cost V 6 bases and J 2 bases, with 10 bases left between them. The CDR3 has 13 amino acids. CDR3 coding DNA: TGTGCCAGCAGCCCGAGCGTACAAGAGACCCAGTACTTC. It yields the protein CASSPSVQETQYF. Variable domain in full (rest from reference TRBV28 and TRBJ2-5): DVKVTQSSRYLVKRTGEKVFLECVQDMDHENMFWYRQDPGLGLRLIYFSYDVKMKEKGDIPEGYSVSREKKERFSLILESASTNQTSMYLCASSPSVQETQYFGPGTRLLVL.

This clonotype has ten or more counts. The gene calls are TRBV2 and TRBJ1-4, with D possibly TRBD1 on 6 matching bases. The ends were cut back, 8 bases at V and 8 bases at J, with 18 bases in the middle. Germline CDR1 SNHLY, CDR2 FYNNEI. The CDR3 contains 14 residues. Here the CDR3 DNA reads TGTGCCAGCCTCACGACTGACAGGAACGAAAAACTGTTTTTT. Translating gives CASLTTDRNEKLFF.

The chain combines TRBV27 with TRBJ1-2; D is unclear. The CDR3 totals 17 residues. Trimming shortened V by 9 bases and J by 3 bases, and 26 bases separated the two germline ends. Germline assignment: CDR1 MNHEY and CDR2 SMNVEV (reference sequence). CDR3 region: CARSTPVKSRKYYGYTF. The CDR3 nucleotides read TGTGCCAGAAGTACCCCAGTAAAGTCTAGGAAATACTATGGCTACACCTTC.

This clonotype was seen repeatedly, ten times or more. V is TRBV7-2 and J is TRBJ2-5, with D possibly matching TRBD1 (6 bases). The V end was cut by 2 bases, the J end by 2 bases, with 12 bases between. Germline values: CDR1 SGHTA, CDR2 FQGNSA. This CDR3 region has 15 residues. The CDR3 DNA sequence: TGTGCCAGCAGCTTACTCGACAGGAGTCAAGAGACCCAGTACTTC. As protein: CASSLLDRSQETQYF.

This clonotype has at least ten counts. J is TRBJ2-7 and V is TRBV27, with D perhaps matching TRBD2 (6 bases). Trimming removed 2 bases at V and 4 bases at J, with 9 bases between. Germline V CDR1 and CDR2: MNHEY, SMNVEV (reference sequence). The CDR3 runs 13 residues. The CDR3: CASSLGAGYEQYF. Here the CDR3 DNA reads TGTGCCAGCAGTTTAGGGGCGGGATACGAGCAGTACTTC.

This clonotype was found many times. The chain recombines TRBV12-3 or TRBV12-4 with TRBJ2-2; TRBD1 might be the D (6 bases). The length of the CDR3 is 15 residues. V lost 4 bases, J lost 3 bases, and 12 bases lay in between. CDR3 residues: CASSSGTTYTGELFF. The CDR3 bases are TGTGCCAGCAGTTCCGGGACAACTTACACCGGGGAGCTGTTTTTT.

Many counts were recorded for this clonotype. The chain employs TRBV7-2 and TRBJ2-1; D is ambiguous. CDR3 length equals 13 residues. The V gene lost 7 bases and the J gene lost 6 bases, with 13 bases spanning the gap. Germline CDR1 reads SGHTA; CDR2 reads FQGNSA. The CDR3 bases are TGTGCCAGCACTCTACCCCCTTTCAATGAGCAGTTCTTC. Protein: CASTLPPFNEQFF. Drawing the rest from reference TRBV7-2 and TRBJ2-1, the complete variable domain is GAGVSQSPSNKVTEKGKDVELRCDPISGHTALYWYRQSLGQGLEFLIYFQGNSAPDKSGLPSDRFSAERTGGSVSTLTIQRTQQEDSAVYLCASTLPPFNEQFFGPGTRLTVL.

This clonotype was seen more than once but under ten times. The CDR3 DNA reads as TGTGCCAGCAGTTTACAAATGATGGCCTTTGGAGATACGCAGTATTTT. It is translated as CASSLQMMAFGDTQYF. The chain uses TRBV12-3 or TRBV12-4 and TRBJ2-3; D ambiguous. Between the trimmed V and J ends, which lost 2 bases and 5 bases, there was a span of 17 bases. CDR3 length equals 16 residues.

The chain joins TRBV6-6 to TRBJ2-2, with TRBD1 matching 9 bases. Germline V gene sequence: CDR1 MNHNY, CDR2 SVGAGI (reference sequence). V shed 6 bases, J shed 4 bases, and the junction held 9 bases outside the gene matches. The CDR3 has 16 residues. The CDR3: CASRVRDRDRTGELFF. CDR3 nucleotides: TGTGCCAGCAGAGTAAGGGACAGGGATCGCACCGGGGAGCTGTTTTTT.

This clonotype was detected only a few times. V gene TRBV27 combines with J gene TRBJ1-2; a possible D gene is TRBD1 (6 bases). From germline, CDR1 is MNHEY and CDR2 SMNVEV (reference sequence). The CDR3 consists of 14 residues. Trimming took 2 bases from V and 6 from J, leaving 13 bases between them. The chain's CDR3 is CASSLRGGGDGYTF. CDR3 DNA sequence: TGTGCCAGCAGTTTAAGAGGGGGGGGAGATGGCTACACCTTC.

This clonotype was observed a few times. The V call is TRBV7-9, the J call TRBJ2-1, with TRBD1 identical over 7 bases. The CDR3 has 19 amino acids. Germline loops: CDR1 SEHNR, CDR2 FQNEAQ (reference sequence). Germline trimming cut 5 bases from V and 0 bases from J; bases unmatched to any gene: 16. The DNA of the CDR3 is TGTGCCAGCAGCCCAGGGGGAGCTAAGGGGATATTCTCCTACAATGAGCAGTTCTTC. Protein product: CASSPGGAKGIFSYNEQFF.

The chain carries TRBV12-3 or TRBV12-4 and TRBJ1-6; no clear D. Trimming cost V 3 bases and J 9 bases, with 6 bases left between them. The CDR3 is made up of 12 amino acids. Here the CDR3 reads CASSFSPSPLHF. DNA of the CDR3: TGTGCCAGCAGTTTTAGTCCTTCACCCCTCCACTTT.

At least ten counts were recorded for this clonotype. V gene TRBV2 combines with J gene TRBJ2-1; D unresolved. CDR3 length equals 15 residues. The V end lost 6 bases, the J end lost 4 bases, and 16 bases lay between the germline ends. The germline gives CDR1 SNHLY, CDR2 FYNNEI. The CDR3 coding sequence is TGTGCCAGCAGCCCTGGAGTGGCGGCTTACAATGAGCAGTTCTTC. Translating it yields CASSPGVAAYNEQFF.

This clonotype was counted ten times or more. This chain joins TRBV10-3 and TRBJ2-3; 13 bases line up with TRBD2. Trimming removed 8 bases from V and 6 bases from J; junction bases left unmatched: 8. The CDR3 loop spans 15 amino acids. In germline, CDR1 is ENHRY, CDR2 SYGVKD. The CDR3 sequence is CAISDGTSGTDTQYF. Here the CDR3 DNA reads TGTGCCATCTCTGACGGGACTAGCGGGACGGATACGCAGTATTTT.